Each of the 6 T cell receptor beta chains below was sequenced from the same sample in a study of T cells after yellow fever vaccination. TCRdb used MiXCR to reprocess the 5' RACE reads, holding one entry per CDR3 protein. The repertoire holds nearly 350,000 distinct CDR3 sequences, with 8% to 9.5% as singletons. Sequencing was performed on PBMCs, taken roughly seven weeks after the first yellow fever vaccination. The receptor source for this set is a man aged 18 to 29 who received the YFV17D yellow fever vaccine.

This clonotype appeared many times. The chain joins TRBV4-3 to TRBJ2-1; no reliable D call. This CDR3 has 14 amino acids. Germline V gives CDR1 LGHNA, CDR2 YSLEER. Trimming cost V 1 base and J 1 base, with 5 bases left between them. The CDR3 sequence: CASSQGVSYNEQFF. The CDR3 nucleotides are TGCGCCAGCAGCCAAGGGGTTTCCTACAATGAGCAGTTCTTC.

The V and J genes are TRBV11-2 and TRBJ2-1; D is perhaps TRBD1 (6 bases). This CDR3 has 14 residues. The V gene lost 5 bases and the J gene lost 9 bases, with 17 bases spanning the gap. Germline V lookup: CDR1 SGHAT, CDR2 FQNNGV. CDR3 nucleotides: TGTGCCAGCAGCCCTAGGCAGGGGCAGGGTGAGCAGTTCTTC. Protein: CASSPRQGQGEQFF.

This clonotype occurred a few times. The chain has TRBV5-4 and TRBJ1-1, with a possible D match to TRBD1 (6 bases). CDR1 and CDR2 from the germline V gene are SGHNT and YYREEE (reference sequence). CDR3 length: 14 residues. The ends were cut back, 1 base at V and 3 bases at J, with 10 bases in the middle. The CDR3 spells CASSLTGRHTEAFF. The DNA of the CDR3 is TGTGCCAGCAGCTTGACAGGGCGGCACACTGAAGCTTTCTTT.

This clonotype was seen only a few times. This chain connects TRBV7-2 to TRBJ2-7, with a tentative D call TRBD2 (5 bases). This CDR3 is built from 14 residues. The germline V gene has CDR1 SGHTA and CDR2 FQGNSA. Trimming pared 0 bases from V and 0 bases from J, leaving 6 bases between. The CDR3 protein is CASSLAGSSYEQYV. The CDR3 DNA reads as TGTGCCAGCAGCTTAGCTGGGAGCTCCTACGAGCAGTACGTC.

The table lists this clonotype with a few counts. The chain links TRBV11-2 to TRBJ2-3; the match to TRBD2 covers 13 bases. CDR3 size: 16 residues. V gave up 10 bases and J gave up 0 bases; unmatched junction bases: 7. The germline CDR1 and CDR2 sequences are SGHAT and FQNNGV. CDR3 nucleotides: TGTGCCACTGGACTAGCGGGGGAGCCTAGCACAGATACGCAGTATTTT. As protein: CATGLAGEPSTDTQYF.

This clonotype has at least ten counts. The gene calls are TRBV7-2 and TRBJ2-3; D not certain. CDR3 length: 15 amino acids. The germline V gene encodes CDR1 SGHTA and CDR2 FQGNSA. The germline V and J ends were trimmed by 1 base and 7 bases, with 15 bases remaining between them. CDR3 protein: CASSLESVLPYTQYF. The CDR3 region has the DNA TGTGCCAGCAGCTTAGAAAGTGTGCTCCCCTATACGCAGTATTTT.